Shown below are 7 T cell receptor beta chains from a single sample sequenced in a study of blood T cells in healthy people across ages (dated by TCRdb to about 2015). The library was built by means of 5' RACE. For sequencing, an Illumina HiSeq 2500 was employed. A second PCR of roughly 7 to 12 cycles was run with a J-beta primer mix and a sample-barcoded 5' primer. TCRdb trimmed public reads at Q25 via fastp, called clones via MiXCR and kept in-frame beta chains. One record per CDR3 amino acid sequence lists the most common genes and DNA. For this sample there are 1 million or so distinct CDR3 sequences; roughly a quarter appear just once. The ten most abundant clones make up about 0.72% of the sample. The same data also went into a second study, on T cells of mothers and their children.

The specimen was blood. The receptors stem from a girl aged 2 to 10 in good health.

This clonotype has just a few counts. The conserved phenylalanine or tryptophan is not found at the CDR3 terminus, so this likely reflects a read error. This rearrangement joins TRBV11-1 to TRBJ2-7; D possibly matches TRBD1 or TRBD2 (5 bases each). Trimming took off 1 base at V and 2 bases at J, with 9 bases between the two ends. CDR1 is SGHAT and CDR2 is FQDESV in the germline V gene (reference sequence). The length of the CDR3 is 14 residues. DNA of the CDR3: TGTGCCAGCAGCTTAGAGGGACGTCCCTACGAGCAGTACATC. Translation: CASSLEGRPYEQYI.

This clonotype was seen more than once but under ten times. The chain employs TRBV20-1 and TRBJ2-7; 9 bases are shared with TRBD2. CDR3 length equals 14 residues. CDR1 DFQATT and CDR2 SNEGSKA come from the germline V gene (reference sequence). V lost 5 bases and J lost 0; bases outside the gene matches: 5. In DNA form, the CDR3 reads TGCAGTGCTCGACTAGCGGAAAGCTCCTACGAGCAGTACTTC. The encoded protein is CSARLAESSYEQYF.

In this sample, this clonotype turned up a few times. This sequence joins TRBV7-2 and TRBJ1-2; D gene unclear. CDR1 is SGHTA, CDR2 FQGNSA, per germline. The CDR3 is 16 residues long. Trimming took off 0 bases at V and 4 bases at J, with 15 bases between the two ends. CDR3 nucleotide sequence: TGTGCCAGCAGCTTAGCGTTACGTGACCTCATCTATGGCTACACCTTC. Translated, it gives CASSLALRDLIYGYTF.

This clonotype was counted many times. This rearrangement joins TRBV28 to TRBJ2-1; 10 nucleotides agree with TRBD2. CDR3 length: 15 residues. With V trimmed by 5 bases and J by 4 bases, 5 bases remained unmatched. Germline V gene lookup returns CDR1 MDHEN and CDR2 SYDVKM. CDR3 sequence reads: CASSITSGTYNEQFF. CDR3 DNA: TGTGCCAGCAGTATCACTAGCGGGACTTACAATGAGCAGTTCTTC.

The chain employs TRBV12-3 or TRBV12-4 and TRBJ1-1; D might be TRBD1 (6 bases). The CDR3 runs to 14 residues. Between the trimmed V and J ends, which lost 5 bases and 0 bases, there was a span of 10 bases. CDR3 sequence reads: CASSHTGMNTEAFF. The CDR3 coding sequence is TGTGCCAGCAGTCACACAGGGATGAACACTGAAGCTTTCTTT.

V and J are TRBV6-2 or TRBV6-3 and TRBJ2-3, with 11 bases lining up with TRBD2. This CDR3 is built from 16 residues. The junction had 6 bases not matched to a gene; V was cut back by 2 bases and J by 5 bases. Germline V lookup: CDR1 MNHEY, CDR2 SVGEGT. CDR3 coding DNA: TGTGCCAGCAGTTACCTGACTAGCGGGAACGTAGATACGCAGTATTTT. Translation gives CASSYLTSGNVDTQYF.

The table lists this clonotype with many counts. The CDR3 protein is CASSLAGGWDEQFF. The DNA for the CDR3 is TGTGCCAGCAGCTTAGCGGGAGGGTGGGATGAGCAGTTCTTC. The chain links TRBV7-3 to TRBJ2-1, with 9 bases fitting TRBD2. Germline CDR1 is SGHTA and CDR2 is FQGTGA. CDR3 length: 14 amino acids. The V gene end was trimmed by 2 bases and the J gene end by 8 bases; junction bases not matched to a gene: 4.